This T cell receptor beta chain was found in a study of graft-versus-host responses after intestinal transplantation (dated by TCRdb to 2020 to 2023). Concerning the study at large: The transplants that recipients got were multivisceral, liver-intestinal, or isolated intestinal. Every recipient was given anti-thymocyte globulin induction, then maintenance tacrolimus and steroids for 3 to 4 years. After intestinal transplantation, graft-versus-host and host-versus-graft alloreactive T cell clones were followed in the graft, circulation and bone marrow using bulk TCR-beta CDR3 sequencing. Alloreactive clones were identified by sequencing pre-transplant mixed lymphocyte reaction products and comparing them with unstimulated pre-transplant donor and recipient T cells. The cohort enrolled approximately 24 intestinal transplant recipients including one retransplant, and a few patients lacking pretransplant specimens were excluded. A peak of at least 4% donor T cells among recipient peripheral blood mononuclear cells was the definition used for donor T cell macrochimerism. Samples from a few later patients were sequenced in-house on an Illumina MiSeq with MiXCR processing rather than by the commercial service. The full study reports these points: GvH clones were found in recipient bone marrow, and some of the GvH clones appeared earlier in ileal mucosa or blood, which is consistent with an intestinal mucosal origin. Peak levels of circulating GvH clones were associated with declines in HvG clones early after transplant. In patients with donor T cell macrochimerism, the allografts had high GvH to HvG T cell clonal ratios. Conclusions were limited by the relatively low number and heterogeneity of intestinal transplant patients.

Library method: the immunoSEQ multiplex PCR assay. Adaptive Biotechnologies carried out high-throughput TCR-beta CDR3 sequencing of genomic DNA for most patients. Regarding the original processing steps: Adaptive's ImmunoSEQ software was the source of the TCR sequencing data for 15 to 20 patients, while a few other patients were processed with MiXCR and VDJtools. Because the origin of CDR3 nucleotide sequences shared between donor and recipient could not be assigned, those sequences were removed. At least 2-fold expansion over unstimulated cells and a minimum CFSE-low frequency of 0.002% (template counts) or 0.001% (read counts) were required for clones to be classified as alloreactive. Clones detected in sequenced pre-transplant spleen, lymph node, or MLR CFSE-low populations of the donor or recipient were defined as mappable. Cumulative frequency of alloreactive clones was calculated as a percentage of all sequences weighted by copy number. TCRdb took this table from immuneACCESS and kept in-frame rearrangements with V and J called. Such tables lack part of the clones; where checked against another copy, unresolved V genes explain under half of the gap, and the rest is unexplained. D and trimming were read from the DNA, whereas the V and J calls and clone size are those reported in that table. The sample table shows about 40,000 clones, and about 89% are seen once. 2% to 2.5% of the sample lies in the top ten.

V is pruned by 6 bases and J by 6 bases, leaving 8 bases of the junction without a gene match. Taken from the germline V gene, the CDR1 and CDR2 loops are ENHRY and SYGVKD. Measured from the cysteine to the phenylalanine, the CDR3 is 14 residues long. Only the CDR3 DNA is retained, 42 bases long and in frame from the first base. Blood samples were collected up to 4 times in the first month after transplant and then at least monthly when available. About this clone: No cognate antigen has been identified for it. No base quality information exists; no much larger clone differs at one position.

The receptor comes from a human patient who received an intestinal transplant, so some T cells may come from the graft donor. The sequencing used PBMCs, collected around 320 days after intestinal transplant. Recombination linked TRBV10-3 to TRBJ2-1; a stretch of 7 junction bases matches TRBD2. The CDR3: CAIRDVGGINEQFF. The base sequence is TGTGCCATCAGGGACGTGGGGGGGATCAATGAGCAGTTCTTC.